This T cell receptor (beta chain) was captured in a study of T cells in Graves' hyperthyroidism and ophthalmopathy. Together with thyroid ultrasound, orbital computed tomography, serum thyroxine and TRAb, clinical symptoms were used for diagnoses. V gave up 7 bases and J gave up 0 bases, with 4 bases separating them. Germline CDR1 DFQATT, CDR2 SNEGSKA (reference sequence). This CDR3 spans 12 amino acids. RNA transcripts gave rise to amplified TCR beta CDR3 regions. HTBI primers were employed in a first-round RT-PCR of the TCR CDR3. TCRdb redid the calling of the multiplex PCR reads with MiXCR, one entry per CDR3 protein. The sample lists around 540,000 distinct CDR3 sequences; roughly 50% were seen once. This clonotype was counted at least ten times. Its target is not known. General study findings and limits: Among clonotypes expanded in thyroid above 0.001, most were also found in blood.

The TCR was taken from a woman between 18 and 29 years old with Graves' hyperthyroidism. The chain joins TRBV20-1 to TRBJ2-6; D ambiguous. Sequenced sample: peripheral blood or thyroid tissue (not recorded which). The CDR3, as DNA: TGCAGTGTAACCTCTGGGGCCAACGTCCTGACTTTC. It translates to CSVTSGANVLTF.